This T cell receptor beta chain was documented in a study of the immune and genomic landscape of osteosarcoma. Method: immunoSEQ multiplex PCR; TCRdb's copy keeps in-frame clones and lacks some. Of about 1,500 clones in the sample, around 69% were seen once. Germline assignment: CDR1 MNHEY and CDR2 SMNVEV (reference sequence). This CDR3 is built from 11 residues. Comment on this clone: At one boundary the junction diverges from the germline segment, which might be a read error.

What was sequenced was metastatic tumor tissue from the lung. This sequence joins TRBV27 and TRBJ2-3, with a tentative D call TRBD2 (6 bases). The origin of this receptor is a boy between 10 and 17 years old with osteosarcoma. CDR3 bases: TGTGCCAGCACCACGGGAGTGGGCCTTCATTTT. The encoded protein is CASTTGVGLHF.